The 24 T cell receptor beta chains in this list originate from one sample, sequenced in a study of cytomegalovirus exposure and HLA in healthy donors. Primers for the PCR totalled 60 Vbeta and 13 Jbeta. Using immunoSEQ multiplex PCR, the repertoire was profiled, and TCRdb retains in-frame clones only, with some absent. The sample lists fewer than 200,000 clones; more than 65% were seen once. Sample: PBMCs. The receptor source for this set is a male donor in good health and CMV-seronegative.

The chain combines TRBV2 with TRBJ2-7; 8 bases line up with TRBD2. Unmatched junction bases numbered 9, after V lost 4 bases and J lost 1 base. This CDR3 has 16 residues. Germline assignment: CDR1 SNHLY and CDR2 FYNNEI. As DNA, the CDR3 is TGTGCCAGCAGTGGAACGACTAGCGTATCGTCCTACGAGCAGTACTTC. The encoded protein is CASSGTTSVSSYEQYF.

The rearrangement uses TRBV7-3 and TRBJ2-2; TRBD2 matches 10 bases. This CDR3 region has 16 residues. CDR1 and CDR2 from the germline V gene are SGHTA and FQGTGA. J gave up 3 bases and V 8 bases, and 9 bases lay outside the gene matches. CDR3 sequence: CASQPAGGPHTGELFF. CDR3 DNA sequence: TGTGCCAGCCAGCCAGCGGGAGGGCCTCACACCGGGGAGCTGTTTTTT.

The CDR3 sequence: CASSSARAGLGFSGNTIYF. The CDR3 coding sequence is TGTGCCAGCAGCTCCGCTCGGGCAGGGTTGGGGTTCTCTGGAAACACCATATATTTT. J is TRBJ1-3 and V is TRBV7-2; possibly TRBD1 for D (5 bases). The CDR3 runs to 19 residues. In germline, CDR1 is SGHTA, CDR2 FQGNSA. V was pared by 4 bases and J by 0 bases, with 22 bases between.

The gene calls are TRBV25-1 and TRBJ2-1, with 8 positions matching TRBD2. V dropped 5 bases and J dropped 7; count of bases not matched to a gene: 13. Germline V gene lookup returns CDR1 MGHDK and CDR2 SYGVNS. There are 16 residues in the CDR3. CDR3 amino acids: CASSQISGGLRNEQFF. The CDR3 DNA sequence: TGTGCCAGCAGTCAAATCAGCGGGGGCCTCAGGAATGAGCAGTTCTTC.

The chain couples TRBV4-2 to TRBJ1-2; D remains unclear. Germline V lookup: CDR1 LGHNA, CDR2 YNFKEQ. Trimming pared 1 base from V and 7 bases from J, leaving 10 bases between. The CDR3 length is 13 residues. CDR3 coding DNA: TGTGCCAGCAGCCAAGCTTCGTATCTTGGCTACACCTTC. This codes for CASSQASYLGYTF.

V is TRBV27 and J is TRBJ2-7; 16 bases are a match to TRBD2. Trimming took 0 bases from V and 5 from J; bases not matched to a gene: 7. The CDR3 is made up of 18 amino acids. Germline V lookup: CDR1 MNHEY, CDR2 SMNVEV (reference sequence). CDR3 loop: CASSLSGLAGGPGHEQYF. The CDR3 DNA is TGTGCCAGCAGTTTATCGGGACTAGCGGGGGGGCCGGGTCACGAGCAGTACTTC.

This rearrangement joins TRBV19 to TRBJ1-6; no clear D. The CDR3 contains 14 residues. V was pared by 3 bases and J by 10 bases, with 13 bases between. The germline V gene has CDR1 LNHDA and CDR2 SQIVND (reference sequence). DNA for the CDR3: TGTGCCAGTAGTATTATCGGGTCTGTCTCACCCCTCCACTTT. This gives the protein CASSIIGSVSPLHF.

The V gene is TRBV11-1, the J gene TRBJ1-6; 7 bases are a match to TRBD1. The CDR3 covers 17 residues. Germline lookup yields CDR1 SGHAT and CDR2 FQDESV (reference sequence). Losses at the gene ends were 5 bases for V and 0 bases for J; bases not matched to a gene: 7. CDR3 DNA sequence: TGTGCCAGCAGCACCCGACAGGGACACTCCTATAATTCACCCCTCCACTTT. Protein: CASSTRQGHSYNSPLHF.

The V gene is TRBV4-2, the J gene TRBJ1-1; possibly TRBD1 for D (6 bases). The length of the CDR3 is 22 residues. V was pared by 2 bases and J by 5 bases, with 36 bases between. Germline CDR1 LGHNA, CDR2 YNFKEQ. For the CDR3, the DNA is TGTGCCAGCAGCCAACTCTTGCGGGGGGCCCCCCCAGGCGAAGGACCCCAGACTGAAGCTTTCTTT. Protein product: CASSQLLRGAPPGEGPQTEAFF.

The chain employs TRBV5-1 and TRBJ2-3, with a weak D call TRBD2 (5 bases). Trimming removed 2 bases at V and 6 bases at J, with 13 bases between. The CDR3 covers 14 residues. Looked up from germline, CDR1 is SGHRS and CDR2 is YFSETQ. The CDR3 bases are TGCGCCAGCAGCTTAGGCGGGCCGCGTGATACGCAGTATTTT. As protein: CASSLGGPRDTQYF. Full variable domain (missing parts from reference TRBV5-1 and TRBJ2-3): KAGVTQTPRYLIKTRGQQVTLSCSPISGHRSVSWYQQTPGQGLQFLFEYFSETQRNKGNFPGRFSGRQFSNSRSEMNVSTLELGDSALYLCASSLGGPRDTQYFGPGTRLTVL.

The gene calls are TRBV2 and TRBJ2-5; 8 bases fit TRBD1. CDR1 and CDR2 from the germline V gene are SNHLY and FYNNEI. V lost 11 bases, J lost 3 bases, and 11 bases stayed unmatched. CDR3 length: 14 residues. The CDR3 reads CADNRGSAKETQYF. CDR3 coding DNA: TGTGCCGACAACAGGGGGAGCGCCAAAGAGACCCAGTACTTC.

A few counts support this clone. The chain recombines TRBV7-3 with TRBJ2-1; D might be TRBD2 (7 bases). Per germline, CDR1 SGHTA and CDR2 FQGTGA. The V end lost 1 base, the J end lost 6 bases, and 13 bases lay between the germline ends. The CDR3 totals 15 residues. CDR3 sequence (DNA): TGTGCCAGCAGCTTAATAGGGGGGGCGGTCAATGAGCAGTTCTTC. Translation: CASSLIGGAVNEQFF.

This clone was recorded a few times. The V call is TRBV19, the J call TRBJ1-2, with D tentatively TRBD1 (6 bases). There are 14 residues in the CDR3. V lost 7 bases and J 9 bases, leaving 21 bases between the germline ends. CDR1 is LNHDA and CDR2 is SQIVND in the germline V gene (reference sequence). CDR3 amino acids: CASTFSGGAWSYTF. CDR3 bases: TGTGCCAGTACCTTTAGCGGGGGCGCATGGAGCTACACCTTC.

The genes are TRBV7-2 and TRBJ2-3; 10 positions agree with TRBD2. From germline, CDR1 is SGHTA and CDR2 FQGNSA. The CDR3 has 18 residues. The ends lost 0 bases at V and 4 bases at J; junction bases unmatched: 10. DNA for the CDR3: TGTGCCAGCAGCTTAGCGATGCTAGCGGGAGACTTGGCAGATACGCAGTATTTT. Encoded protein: CASSLAMLAGDLADTQYF.

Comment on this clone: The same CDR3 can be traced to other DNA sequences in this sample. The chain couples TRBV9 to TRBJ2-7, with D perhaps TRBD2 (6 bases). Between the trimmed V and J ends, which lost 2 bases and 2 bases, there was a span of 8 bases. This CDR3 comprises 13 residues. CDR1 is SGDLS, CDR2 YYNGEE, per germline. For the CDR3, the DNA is TGTGCCAGCAGCGTCGGCGGGACCTACGAGCAGTACTTC. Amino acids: CASSVGGTYEQYF. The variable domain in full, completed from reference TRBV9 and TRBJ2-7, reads DSGVTQTPKHLITATGQRVTLRCSPRSGDLSVYWYQQSLDQGLQFLIQYYNGEERAKGNILERFSAQQFPDLHSELNLSSLELGDSALYFCASSVGGTYEQYFGPGTRLTVT.

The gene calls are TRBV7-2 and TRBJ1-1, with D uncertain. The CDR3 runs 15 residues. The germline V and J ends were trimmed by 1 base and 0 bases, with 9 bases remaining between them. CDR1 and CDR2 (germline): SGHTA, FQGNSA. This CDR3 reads CASSLVMRLNTEAFF. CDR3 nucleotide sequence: TGTGCCAGCAGCTTAGTAATGCGCCTGAACACTGAAGCTTTCTTT.

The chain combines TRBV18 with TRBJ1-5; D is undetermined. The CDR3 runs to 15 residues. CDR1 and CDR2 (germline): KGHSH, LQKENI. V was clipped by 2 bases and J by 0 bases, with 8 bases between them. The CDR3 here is CASSPAGSSNQPQHF. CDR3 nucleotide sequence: TGTGCCAGCTCACCAGCGGGGTCTAGCAATCAGCCCCAGCATTTT. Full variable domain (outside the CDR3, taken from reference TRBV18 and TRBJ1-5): NAGVMQNPRHLVRRRGQEARLRCSPMKGHSHVYWYRQLPEEGLKFMVYLQKENIIDESGMPKERFSAEFPKEGPSILRIQQVVRGDSAAYFCASSPAGSSNQPQHFGDGTRLSIL.

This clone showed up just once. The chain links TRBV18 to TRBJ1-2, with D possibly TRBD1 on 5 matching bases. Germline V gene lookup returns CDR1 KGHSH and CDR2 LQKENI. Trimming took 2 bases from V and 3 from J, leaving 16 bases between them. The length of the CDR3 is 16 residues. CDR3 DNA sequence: TGTGCCAGCTCACCAGTGGGATCGGGGGACGACTATGGCTACACCTTC. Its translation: CASSPVGSGDDYGYTF.

The CDR3 DNA reads TGTGCCAGCAGAGCGGCTGTCTACGAGCAGTACTTC. Its translation is CASRAAVYEQYF. The V call is TRBV6-1, the J call TRBJ2-7, with D possibly TRBD2 on 5 matching bases. Germline V CDR1 and CDR2: MNHNS, SASEGT. CDR3 length: 12 amino acids. The V gene lost 6 bases and the J gene lost 3 bases, with 9 bases spanning the gap.

CDR3 in amino acids: CASSLVTGSDGYTF. CDR3 in DNA: TGTGCCAGCAGCTTAGTAACAGGGTCGGATGGCTACACCTTC. The chain couples TRBV7-2 to TRBJ1-2; possible D gene TRBD1, 6 bases. This CDR3 comprises 14 residues. The germline V gene has CDR1 SGHTA and CDR2 FQGNSA. Trimming left V 1 base short and J 6 bases short, with 12 bases between.

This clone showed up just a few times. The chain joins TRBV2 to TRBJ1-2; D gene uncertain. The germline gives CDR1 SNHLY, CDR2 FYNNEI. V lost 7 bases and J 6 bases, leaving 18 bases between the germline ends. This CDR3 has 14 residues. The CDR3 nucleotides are TGTGCCAGCAACCAACGGGCCATCGGGGATGGCTACACCTTC. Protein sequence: CASNQRAIGDGYTF.

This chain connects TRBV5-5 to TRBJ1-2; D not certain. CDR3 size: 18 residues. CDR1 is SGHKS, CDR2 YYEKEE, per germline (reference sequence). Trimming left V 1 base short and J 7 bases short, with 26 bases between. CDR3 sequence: CASSLLGWHLGTRGGYTF. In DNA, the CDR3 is TGTGCCAGCAGCTTGTTGGGGTGGCACTTAGGAACTCGGGGTGGCTACACCTTC.

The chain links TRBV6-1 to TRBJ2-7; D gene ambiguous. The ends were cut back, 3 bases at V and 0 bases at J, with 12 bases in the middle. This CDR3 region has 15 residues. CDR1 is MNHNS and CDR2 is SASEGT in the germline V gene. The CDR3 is CASSDPGVVSYEQYF. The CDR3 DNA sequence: TGTGCCAGCAGTGATCCGGGTGTAGTCTCCTACGAGCAGTACTTC.

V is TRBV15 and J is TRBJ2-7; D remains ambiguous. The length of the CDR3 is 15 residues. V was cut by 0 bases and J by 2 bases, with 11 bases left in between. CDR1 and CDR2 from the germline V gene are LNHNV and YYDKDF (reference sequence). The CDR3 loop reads CATSRDRAIPYEQYF. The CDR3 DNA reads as TGTGCCACCAGCAGAGATCGAGCTATACCCTACGAGCAGTACTTC.